Listed below are T cell receptor beta chains from one sample, sequenced in a study of cytomegalovirus exposure and HLA in healthy donors. Data came from immunoSEQ multiplex PCR; TCRdb stores just in-frame clones and leaves some out. This listing includes 200,000 or so clones. The sample taken for sequencing was PBMCs. Receptors originate from a boy aged 10-17 years in good health and CMV-seronegative. Each CDR3 is given with its conserved first and last residue.

j_call | v_call | cdr3_aa
TRBJ2-4 | TRBV7-9 | CASSLAGDSIQYF
TRBJ2-2 | TRBV7-9 | CASSRGRGTAGELFF
TRBJ2-7 | TRBV6-1 | CASFGGTGREQYF
TRBJ1-1 | TRBV5-4 | CASSSDGPEAFF
TRBJ2-5 | TRBV12-5 | CASGLVPGTQYF
TRBJ1-6 | TRBV28 | CASSYRTGDNNSPLHF
TRBJ2-7 | TRBV27 | CASSLEGQGSGEQYF
TRBJ2-7 | TRBV6-6 | CASSSRQGSYEQYF
TRBJ1-5 | TRBV18 | CASSPLDTSNQPQHF
TRBJ2-7 | TRBV6-6 | CASTGTSVHEQYF
TRBJ1-2 | TRBV30 | CASRQGGGGYTF
TRBJ2-7 | TRBV7-2 | CASSLADSSYEQYF
TRBJ2-2 | TRBV6-5 | CASSPGGAELFF
TRBJ2-5 | TRBV11-2 | CASSPSAGGLLMGTGTQYF
TRBJ1-1 | TRBV19 | CASRRQGAPEAFF
TRBJ1-2 | TRBV6-1 | CASSEGQGGGGYTF
TRBJ1-3 | TRBV25-1 | CASSEWSQGDRTIYF
TRBJ1-2 | TRBV5-4 | CAGSTGEGYGYTF
TRBJ1-1 | TRBV27 | CASWDRGSEAFF
TRBJ1-4 | TRBV4-1 | CASSYARGATNEKLFF
TRBJ1-1 | TRBV29-1 | CSAGTGNTEAFF
TRBJ1-1 | TRBV27 | CASSLTGTGATEAFF
TRBJ2-3 | TRBV9 | CASSGGGTQYF
TRBJ1-1 | TRBV5-5 | CASSLSYTEAFF
TRBJ1-2 | TRBV30 | CAWSRDLPSGYTF
TRBJ2-1 | TRBV7-9 | CASSRQSGGAYNEQFF
TRBJ2-5 | TRBV2 | CASSDGQGETQYF
TRBJ2-7 | TRBV27 | CASSIFPGSYEQYF
TRBJ1-4 | TRBV5-1 | CASRMGGGNEKLFF
TRBJ1-2 | TRBV10-1 | CASCNPCGEGGKNYGYTF
TRBJ2-7 | TRBV4-2 | CASSQDSTGSYEQYF
TRBJ1-1 | TRBV19 | CASSRYGQTEAFF
TRBJ1-2 | TRBV19 | CASLLRRGNYGYTF
TRBJ1-1 | TRBV6-1 | CASRPLDRSDTEAFF
TRBJ1-1 | TRBV7-9 | CASSPPGEITEAFF
TRBJ1-2 | TRBV30 | CAWSVGRVDYGYTF
TRBJ1-2 | TRBV13 | CASSFGGADGYTF
TRBJ2-1 | TRBV6-5 | CASSYGGYNEQFF
TRBJ1-2 | TRBV11-2 | CASSFGTGNGYTF
TRBJ1-2 | TRBV11-3 | CASSLPLRGQSYGYTF
TRBJ2-7 | TRBV9 | CASSAPGSGGSYEQYF
TRBJ2-1 | TRBV9 | CASSVELARYNEQFF
TRBJ2-7 | TRBV9 | CASSVAWGASYEQYF
TRBJ1-5 | TRBV28 | CASNTAGRNQPQHF
TRBJ1-3 | TRBV7-2 | CASSLHQTGNTIYF